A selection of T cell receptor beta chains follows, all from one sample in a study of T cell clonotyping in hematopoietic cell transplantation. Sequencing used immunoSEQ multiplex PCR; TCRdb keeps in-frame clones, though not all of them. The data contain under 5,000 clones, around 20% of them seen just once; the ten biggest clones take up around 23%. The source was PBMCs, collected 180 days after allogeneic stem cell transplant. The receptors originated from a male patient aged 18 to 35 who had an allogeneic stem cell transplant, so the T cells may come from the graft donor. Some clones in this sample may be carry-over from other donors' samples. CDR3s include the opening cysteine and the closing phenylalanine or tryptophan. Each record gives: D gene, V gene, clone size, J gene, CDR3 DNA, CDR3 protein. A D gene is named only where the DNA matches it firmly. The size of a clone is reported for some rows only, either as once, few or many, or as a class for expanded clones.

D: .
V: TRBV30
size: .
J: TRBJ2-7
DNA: TGTGCCTGGAGTGCTGGAACGTGGCGGCAGGCCTCCTACGAGCAGTACTTC
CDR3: CAWSAGTWRQASYEQYF

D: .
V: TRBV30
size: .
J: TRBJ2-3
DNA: TGTGCCTGGCTCAACCGGCTAGTTGGCACAGATACGCAGTATTTT
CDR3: CAWLNRLVGTDTQYF

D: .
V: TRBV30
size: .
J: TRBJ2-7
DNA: TGTGCCTGGAGTAAGGGACTAGGGGGCCTCTACGAGCAGTACTTC
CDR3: CAWSKGLGGLYEQYF

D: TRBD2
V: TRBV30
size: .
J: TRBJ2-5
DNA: TGTGCCTGGAATCCGGGACTAGGGGCCCAGTACTTC
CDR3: CAWNPGLGAQYF

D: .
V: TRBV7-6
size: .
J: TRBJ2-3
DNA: TGTGCCAGCAGCAAACAGGCGGGGTATACGCAGTATTTT
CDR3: CASSKQAGYTQYF

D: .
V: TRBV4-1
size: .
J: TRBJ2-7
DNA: TGCGCCAGCAGCCAAGGGGAGCACTACGAGCAGTACTTC
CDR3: CASSQGEHYEQYF

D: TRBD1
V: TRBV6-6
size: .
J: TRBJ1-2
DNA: TGTGCCAGCAGATCGGGACAGGGGGAGAGCTATGGCTACACCTTC
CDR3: CASRSGQGESYGYTF

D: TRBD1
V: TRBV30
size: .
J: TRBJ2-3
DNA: TGTGCCTTGGACAGGGGACTAAGCACAGATACGCAGTATTTT
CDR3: CALDRGLSTDTQYF

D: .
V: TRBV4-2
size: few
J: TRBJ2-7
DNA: TGTGCCAGCAGCCAAGACAGGGACCTCTACTACGAGCAGTACTTC
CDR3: CASSQDRDLYYEQYF

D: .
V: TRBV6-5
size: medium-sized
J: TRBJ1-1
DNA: TGTGCCAGCAGTTACTACCCAGGGCGGGGGACTGAAGCTTTCTTT
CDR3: CASSYYPGRGTEAFF

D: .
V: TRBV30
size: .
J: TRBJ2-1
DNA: TGTGCCTGGAGCCTCGGGCTGGGGGACAATGAGCAGTTCTTC
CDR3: CAWSLGLGDNEQFF

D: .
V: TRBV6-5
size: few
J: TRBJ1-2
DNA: TGTGCCAGCGGATCACAGCAAATCTATGGCTACACCTTC
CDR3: CASGSQQIYGYTF

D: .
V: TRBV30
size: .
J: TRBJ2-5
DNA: TGTGCCTGGAGTGTTGGGCGTTCACAAGAGACCCAGTACTTC
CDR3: CAWSVGRSQETQYF

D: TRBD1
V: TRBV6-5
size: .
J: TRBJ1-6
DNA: TGTGCCAGCAGTAATACAGGGGTTGGTTCACCCCTCCACTTT
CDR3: CASSNTGVGSPLHF

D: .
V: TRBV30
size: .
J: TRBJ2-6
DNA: TGTGCCCAGAGCGACAGAGTCTCTGGGGCCAACGTCCTGACTTTC
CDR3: CAQSDRVSGANVLTF

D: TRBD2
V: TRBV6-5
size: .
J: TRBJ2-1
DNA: TGTGCCAGCAGTTACCAGCGACTAGCTAATGAGCAGTTCTTC
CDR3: CASSYQRLANEQFF

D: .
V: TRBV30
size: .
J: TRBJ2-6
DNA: TGTGCCTGGAGAAGGCAGGGGATAACTGGGGCCAACGTCCTGACTTTC
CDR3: CAWRRQGITGANVLTF

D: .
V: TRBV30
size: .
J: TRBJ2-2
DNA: TGTGCCTGGGAAGGTGTGGCTGGGGAGCTGTTTTTT
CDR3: CAWEGVAGELFF

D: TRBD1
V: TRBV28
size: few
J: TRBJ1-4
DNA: TGTGCCAGCAGTTACGAACAGGGGGCTAATGAAAAACTGTTTTTT
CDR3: CASSYEQGANEKLFF

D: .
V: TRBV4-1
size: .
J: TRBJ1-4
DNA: TGCGCCAGCAGCCAAGATAACACAGTGTACGGGGAAAAACTGTTTTTT
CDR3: CASSQDNTVYGEKLFF

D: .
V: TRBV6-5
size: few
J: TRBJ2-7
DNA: TGTGCCAGCAGTTACGGAGGGAACTCCTACGAGCAGTACTTC
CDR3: CASSYGGNSYEQYF

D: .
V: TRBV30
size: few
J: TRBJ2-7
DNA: TGTGCCTGGAGTACCGGGGCACGACGCGAGCAGTACTTC
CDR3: CAWSTGARREQYF

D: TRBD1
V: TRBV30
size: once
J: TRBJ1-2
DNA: TGTGCCTGGACCCGGACAGGGGGCGACTATGGCTACACCTTC
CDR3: CAWTRTGGDYGYTF

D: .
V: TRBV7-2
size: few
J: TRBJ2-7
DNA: TGTGCCAGCAGCTTTGAATGGGCAGGAACCTACGAGCAGTACTTC
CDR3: CASSFEWAGTYEQYF

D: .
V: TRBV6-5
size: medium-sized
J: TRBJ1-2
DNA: TGTGCCAGTGTTGGTCCCTATGGCTACACCTTC
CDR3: CASVGPYGYTF

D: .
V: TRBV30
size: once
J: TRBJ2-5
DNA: TGTGCCTGGAGTGTAGGGGCAGGGAGGGAGACCCAGTACTTC
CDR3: CAWSVGAGRETQYF

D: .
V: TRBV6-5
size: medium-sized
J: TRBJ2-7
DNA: TGTGCCAGCAGTGCTGGGATCTACGAGCAGTACTTC
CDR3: CASSAGIYEQYF

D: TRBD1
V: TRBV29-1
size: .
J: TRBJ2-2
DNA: TGCAGCGCTGGACAGGGTACGAACACCGGGGAGCTGTTTTTT
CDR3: CSAGQGTNTGELFF

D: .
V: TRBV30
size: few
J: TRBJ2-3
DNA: TGTGCCTGGAGCCTTAGCACAGATACGCAGTATTTT
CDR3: CAWSLSTDTQYF

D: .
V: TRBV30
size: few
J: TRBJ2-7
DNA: TGTGCCTGGAGTGGACAGTACGAGCAGTACTTC
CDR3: CAWSGQYEQYF

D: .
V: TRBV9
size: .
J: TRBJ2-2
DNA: TGTGCCAGTGGCGGGCGAGGGGGGGAGCTGTTTTTT
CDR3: CASGGRGGELFF

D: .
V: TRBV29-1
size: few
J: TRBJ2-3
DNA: TGCAGCGTTGATTTTTGGGCAGGGATAACAGATACGCAGTATTTT
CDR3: CSVDFWAGITDTQYF

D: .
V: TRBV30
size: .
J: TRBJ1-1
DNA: TGTGCCTGGAGTGTGGAGGAGAGGGCAGCTTTCTTT
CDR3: CAWSVEERAAFF

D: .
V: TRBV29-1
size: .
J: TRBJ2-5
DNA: TGCAGCGTTGACCGGGGGACCCAAGAGACCCAGTACTTC
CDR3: CSVDRGTQETQYF

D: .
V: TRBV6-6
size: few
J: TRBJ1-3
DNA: TGTGCCAGCAGTTATAGCTCTGGAAACACCATATATTTT
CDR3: CASSYSSGNTIYF

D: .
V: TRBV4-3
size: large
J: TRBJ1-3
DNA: TGCGCCAGCAGCCCCTCGGGGCGGATCTCTGGAAACACCATATATTTT
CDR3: CASSPSGRISGNTIYF

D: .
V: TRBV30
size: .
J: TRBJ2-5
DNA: TGTGCCTGGAGGCCTGTCGGCGGTTACCTGGGGGAGACCCAGTACTTC
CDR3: CAWRPVGGYLGETQYF

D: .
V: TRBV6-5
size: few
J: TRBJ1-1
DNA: TGTGCCAGCACCCCCGGGACTTTGAACACTGAAGCTTTCTTT
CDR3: CASTPGTLNTEAFF

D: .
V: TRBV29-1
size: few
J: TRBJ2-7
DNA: TGCAGCGCCCAGAGGGACCGAGGCTACGAGCAGTACTTC
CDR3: CSAQRDRGYEQYF

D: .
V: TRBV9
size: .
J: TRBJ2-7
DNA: TGTGCCAGCAGCGTAGGGCAGTCCTACGAGCAGTACTTC
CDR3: CASSVGQSYEQYF

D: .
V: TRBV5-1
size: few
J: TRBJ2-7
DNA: TGCGCCAGCAGCCCCCCCGGGGTAGGGGCCAAAACCTACGAGCAGTACTTC
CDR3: CASSPPGVGAKTYEQYF

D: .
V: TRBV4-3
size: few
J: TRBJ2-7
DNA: TGCGCCAGCAGCCCAGGGCTGGCCGCGAAGAGCTCCTACGAGCAGTACTTC
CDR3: CASSPGLAAKSSYEQYF

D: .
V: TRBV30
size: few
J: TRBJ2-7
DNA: TGTGCCTGGAGTGTAGGGGGGAGCTCCTACGAGCAGTACTTC
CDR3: CAWSVGGSSYEQYF

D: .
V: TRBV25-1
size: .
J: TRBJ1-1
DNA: TGTGCCAGCAGTGTTCAGGGAGTGAACACTGAAGCTTTCTTT
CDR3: CASSVQGVNTEAFF

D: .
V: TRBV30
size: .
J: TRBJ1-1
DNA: TGTGCCTGGAGTGATGGAACGAACACTGAAGCTTTCTTT
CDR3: CAWSDGTNTEAFF

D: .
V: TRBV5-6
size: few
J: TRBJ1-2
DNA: TGTGCCAGCAGCTTGTTAACGAGGACAACAGCGAACTATGGCTACACCTTC
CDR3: CASSLLTRTTANYGYTF

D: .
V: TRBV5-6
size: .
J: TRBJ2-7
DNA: TGTGCCAGCAGCTTCGGCCAGGAGGAGGGCGAGCAGTACTTC
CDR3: CASSFGQEEGEQYF

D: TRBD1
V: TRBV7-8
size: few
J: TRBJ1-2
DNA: TGTGCCAGCAGCTTGACAGGGGACGACTATGGCTACACCTTC
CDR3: CASSLTGDDYGYTF

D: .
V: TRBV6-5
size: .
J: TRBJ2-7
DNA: TGTGCCAGCAGTTACTCAACTGGGAGTGTTGACTACGAGCAGTACTTC
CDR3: CASSYSTGSVDYEQYF

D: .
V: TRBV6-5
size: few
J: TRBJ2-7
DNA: TGTGCCAGCAGTTACTTAAGGCAGACCTACGAGCAGTACTTC
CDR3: CASSYLRQTYEQYF

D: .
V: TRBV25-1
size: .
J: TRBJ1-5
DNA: TGTGCCAGCAGCGGTGGGGCAGAAAGCAATCAGCCCCAGCATTTT
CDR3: CASSGGAESNQPQHF

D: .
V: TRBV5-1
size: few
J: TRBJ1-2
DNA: TGCGCCAGCAGCTTGCATCCGGACGGGCATTATGGCTACACCTTC
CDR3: CASSLHPDGHYGYTF

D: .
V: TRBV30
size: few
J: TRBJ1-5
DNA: TGTGCCTGGAGTCAGGATAGCAATCAGCCCCAGCATTTT
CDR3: CAWSQDSNQPQHF

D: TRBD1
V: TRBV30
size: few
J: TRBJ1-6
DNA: TGTGCCTGGAGATCACCGGACAGGGGGAATTCACCCCTCCACTTT
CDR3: CAWRSPDRGNSPLHF